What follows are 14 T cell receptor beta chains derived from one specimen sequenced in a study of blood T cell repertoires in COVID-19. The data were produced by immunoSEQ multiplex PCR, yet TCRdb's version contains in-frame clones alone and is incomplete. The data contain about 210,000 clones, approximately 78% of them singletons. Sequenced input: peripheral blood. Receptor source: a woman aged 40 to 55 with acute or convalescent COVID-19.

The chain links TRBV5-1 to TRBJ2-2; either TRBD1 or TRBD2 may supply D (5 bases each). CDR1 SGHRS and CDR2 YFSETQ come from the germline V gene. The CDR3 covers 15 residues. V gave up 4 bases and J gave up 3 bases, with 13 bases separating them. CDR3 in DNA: TGCGCCAGCAGCCTGGGGCGGCGGGACACCGGGGAGCTGTTTTTT. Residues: CASSLGRRDTGELFF.

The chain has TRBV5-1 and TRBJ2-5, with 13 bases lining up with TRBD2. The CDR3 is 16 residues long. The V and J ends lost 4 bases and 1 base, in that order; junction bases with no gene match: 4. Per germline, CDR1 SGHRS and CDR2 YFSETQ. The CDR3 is CASSAGLAGSQETQYF. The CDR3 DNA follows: TGCGCCAGCAGCGCGGGACTAGCGGGGTCCCAAGAGACCCAGTACTTC.

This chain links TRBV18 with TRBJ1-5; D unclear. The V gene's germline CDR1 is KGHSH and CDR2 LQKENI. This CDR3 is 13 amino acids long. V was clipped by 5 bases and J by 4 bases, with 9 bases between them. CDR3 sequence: CASSNQANQPQHF. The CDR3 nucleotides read TGTGCCAGCTCAAATCAGGCTAATCAGCCCCAGCATTTT.

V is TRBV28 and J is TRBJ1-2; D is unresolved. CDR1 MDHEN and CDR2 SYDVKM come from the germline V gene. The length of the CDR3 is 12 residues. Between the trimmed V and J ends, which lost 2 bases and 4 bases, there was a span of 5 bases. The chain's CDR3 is CASSLTGYGYTF. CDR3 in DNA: TGTGCCAGCAGTTTAACGGGCTATGGCTACACCTTC.

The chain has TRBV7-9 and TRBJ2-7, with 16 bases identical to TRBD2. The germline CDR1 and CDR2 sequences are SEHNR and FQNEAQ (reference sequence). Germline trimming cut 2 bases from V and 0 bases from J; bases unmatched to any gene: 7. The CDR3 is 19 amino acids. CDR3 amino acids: CASSLIEGLAGGISYEQYF. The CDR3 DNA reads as TGTGCCAGCAGCTTAATTGAGGGACTAGCGGGAGGGATCTCCTACGAGCAGTACTTC. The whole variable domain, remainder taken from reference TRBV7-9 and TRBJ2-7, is DTGVSQNPRHKITKRGQNVTFRCDPISEHNRLYWYRQTLGQGPEFLTYFQNEAQLEKSRLLSDRFSAERPKGSFSTLEIQRTEQGDSAMYLCASSLIEGLAGGISYEQYFGPGTRLTVT.

This CDR3 is CASRLGQGFSNQPQHF. The CDR3 DNA is TGTGCCAGTAGACTCGGACAGGGTTTTAGCAATCAGCCCCAGCATTTT. The chain has TRBV19 and TRBJ1-5; TRBD1 aligns across 8 bases. The germline V gene has CDR1 LNHDA and CDR2 SQIVND (reference sequence). CDR3 length: 16 residues. With V trimmed by 6 bases and J by 0 bases, 7 bases remained unmatched.

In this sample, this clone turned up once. In nucleotides, the CDR3 is TGTGCCAGCAGTTACTCACTAGCGGGGGCGAGGAATGAGCAGTTCTTC. This sequence encodes CASSYSLAGARNEQFF. The genes are TRBV27 and TRBJ2-1; 11 nucleotides match TRBD2. J gave up 7 bases and V 4 bases, and 9 bases lay outside the gene matches. CDR3 length equals 16 residues. Looked up from germline, CDR1 is MNHEY and CDR2 is SMNVEV (reference sequence).

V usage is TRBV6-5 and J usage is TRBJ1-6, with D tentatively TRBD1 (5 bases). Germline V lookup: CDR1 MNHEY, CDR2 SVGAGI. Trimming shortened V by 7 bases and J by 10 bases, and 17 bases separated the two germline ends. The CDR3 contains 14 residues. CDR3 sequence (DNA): TGTGCCAGCAAGCCGGACAATTTTGGGTCACCCCTCCACTTT. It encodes CASKPDNFGSPLHF.

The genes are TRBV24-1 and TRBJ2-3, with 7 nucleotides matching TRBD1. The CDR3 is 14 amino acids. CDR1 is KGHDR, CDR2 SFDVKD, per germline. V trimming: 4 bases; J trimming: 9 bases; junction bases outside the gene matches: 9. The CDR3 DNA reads TGTGCCACCAGTGACAATGACAGGGTCAGGACGCAGTATTTT. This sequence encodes CATSDNDRVRTQYF.

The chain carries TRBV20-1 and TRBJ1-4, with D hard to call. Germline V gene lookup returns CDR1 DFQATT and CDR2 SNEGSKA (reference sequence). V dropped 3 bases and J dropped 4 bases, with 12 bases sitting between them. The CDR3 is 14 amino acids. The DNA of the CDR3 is TGCAGTGCTAGTTTATACGAGAATAATGAAAAACTGTTTTTT. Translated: CSASLYENNEKLFF.

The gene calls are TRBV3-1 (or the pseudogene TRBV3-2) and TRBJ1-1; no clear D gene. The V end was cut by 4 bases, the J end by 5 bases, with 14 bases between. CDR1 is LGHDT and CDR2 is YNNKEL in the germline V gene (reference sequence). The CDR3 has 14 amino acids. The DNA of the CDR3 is TGTGCCAGCAGCCCCCGACGGGGAGGAACTGAAGCTTTCTTT. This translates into CASSPRRGGTEAFF.

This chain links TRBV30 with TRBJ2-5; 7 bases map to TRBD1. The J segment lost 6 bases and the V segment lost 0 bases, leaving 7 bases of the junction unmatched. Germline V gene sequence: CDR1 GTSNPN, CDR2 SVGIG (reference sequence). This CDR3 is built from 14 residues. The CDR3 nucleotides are TGTGCCTGGAGTGTCGCGGCAGGGGGAAAGACCCAGTACTTC. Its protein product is CAWSVAAGGKTQYF.

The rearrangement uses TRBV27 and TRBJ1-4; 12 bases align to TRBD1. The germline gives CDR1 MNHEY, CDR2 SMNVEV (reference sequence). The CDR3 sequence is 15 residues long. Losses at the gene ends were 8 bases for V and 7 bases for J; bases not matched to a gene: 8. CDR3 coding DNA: TGTGCCAGCTCAACGGGGACAGGGGGCGGTGAAAAACTGTTTTTT. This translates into CASSTGTGGGEKLFF.

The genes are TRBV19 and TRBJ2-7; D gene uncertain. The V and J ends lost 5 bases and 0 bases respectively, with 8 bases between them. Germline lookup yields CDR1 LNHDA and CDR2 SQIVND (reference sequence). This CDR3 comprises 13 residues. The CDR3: CASSQISSYEQYF. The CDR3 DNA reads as TGTGCCAGTAGTCAGATCAGCTCCTACGAGCAGTACTTC.